This T cell receptor (beta chain) was retrieved from a study of T cell responses to AZD1222 COVID-19 vaccine. With regard to this clone: The target antigen is unknown.

The germline V and J ends were trimmed by 2 bases and 0 bases, with 8 bases remaining between them. The CDR3 is made up of 15 amino acids. Germline V CDR1 and CDR2: MNHEY, SVGEGT. Using immunoSEQ multiplex PCR, the repertoire was profiled, and TCRdb retains in-frame clones only, with some absent. The sample consists of about 84,000 clones, around 85% of them appearing once. Study-level findings and limits: Donors were chiefly white British, with a greater number of females, and clonal diversity was perhaps underestimated.

The source was peripheral blood, collected 28 days after the second AZD1222 dose. This chain uses TRBV6-2 or TRBV6-3 with TRBJ1-5; D gene unclear. The sequence was obtained from an adult who received the AZD1222 COVID-19 vaccine. This chain's CDR3 is CASSYRAPSNQPQHF. For the CDR3, the DNA is TGTGCCAGCAGTTACAGGGCCCCTAGCAATCAGCCCCAGCATTTT.